The source of this TCR beta chain is a study of T cell changes during pregnancy in multiple sclerosis. A single count supports this clone. TCRdb keeps only in-frame clones here, not all; method: immunoSEQ multiplex PCR. This table holds fewer than 150,000 clones, around 97% found once. This CDR3 has 16 residues. CDR1 and CDR2 from the germline V gene are MNHEY and SVGAGI. V shed 4 bases, J shed 2 bases, and the junction held 7 bases outside the gene matches. This receptor was identified in a female donor with multiple sclerosis, enrolled in a pregnancy study. Sequencing was performed on peripheral blood, taken after pregnancy. V and J are TRBV6-5 and TRBJ2-1; TRBD2 aligns across 8 bases. The CDR3 region is CASSSLIAGTYNEQFF. CDR3 nucleotide sequence: TGTGCCAGCAGTTCCTTAATAGCGGGGACCTACAATGAGCAGTTCTTC.